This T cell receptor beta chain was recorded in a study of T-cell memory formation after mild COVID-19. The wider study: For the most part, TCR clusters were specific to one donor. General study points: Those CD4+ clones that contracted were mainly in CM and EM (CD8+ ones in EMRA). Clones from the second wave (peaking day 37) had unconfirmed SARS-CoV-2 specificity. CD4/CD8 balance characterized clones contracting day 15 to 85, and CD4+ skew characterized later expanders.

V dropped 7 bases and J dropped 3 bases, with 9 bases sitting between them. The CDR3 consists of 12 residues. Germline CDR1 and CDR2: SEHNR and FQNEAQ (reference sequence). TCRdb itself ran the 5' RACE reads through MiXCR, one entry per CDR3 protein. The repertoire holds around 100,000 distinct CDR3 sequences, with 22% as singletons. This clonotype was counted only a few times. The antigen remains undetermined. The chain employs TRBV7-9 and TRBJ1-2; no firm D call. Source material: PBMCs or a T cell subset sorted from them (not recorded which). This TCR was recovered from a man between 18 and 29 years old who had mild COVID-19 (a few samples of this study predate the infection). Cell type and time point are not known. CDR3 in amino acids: CASKGGDYGYTF. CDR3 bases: TGTGCCAGCAAAGGCGGTGACTATGGCTACACCTTC.